Included here is one T cell receptor (beta chain) sequence, with context. Cohort allocation depended upon clinical history that participants reported. Under the authors' procedure: Estimation of nucleated cell counts was performed using reference gene primer amplification. Sequencing used immunoSEQ multiplex PCR; TCRdb keeps in-frame clones, though not all of them. The DNA gave D and trimming, while V, J and clone size come from that table. The table records 140,000 to 150,000 clones, 84% of them present only once. The record originates from a study of blood T cell repertoires in COVID-19. As for the study in general: The samples span acute and convalescent COVID-19 from the United States, Italy and Spain. Nucleic acid was either cDNA or gDNA, and it came from T cells, B-cell-depleted T cells, or PBMCs.

The CDR3 is 16 residues long. Trimming shortened V by 7 bases and J by 0 bases, and 19 bases separated the two germline ends. Germline V gene data show CDR1 as LNHDA and CDR2 as SQIVND (reference sequence). This receptor was taken from a woman aged 50 to 60 with acute COVID-19. The V and J genes are TRBV19 and TRBJ2-7, with TRBD2 as a possible D gene (6 bases). Sequenced sample: PBMCs or T cells enriched from blood (not recorded which). Here the CDR3 reads CASTPGGAGSSYEQYF. In DNA, the CDR3 is TGTGCCAGTACCCCCGGCGGGGCAGGGAGCTCCTACGAGCAGTACTTC.